The TCR beta chain described here comes from a study of T cell changes during pregnancy in multiple sclerosis. The CDR3 is 17 residues long. CDR1 is SGHRS, CDR2 YFSETQ, per germline. With 0 bases removed from V and 0 bases from J, the gap between germline ends came to 13 bases. Assay: immunoSEQ multiplex PCR; the TCRdb copy retains only in-frame clones and omits some. The sample includes 90,000 or so clones, around 94% of them seen just once. Sequencing was performed on peripheral blood, taken after pregnancy. V usage is TRBV5-1 and J usage is TRBJ1-3, with D unclear. This receptor was identified in a female donor in good health, enrolled as a control in a pregnancy study. In DNA form, the CDR3 reads TGCGCCAGCAGCTTGGCCGTCGGAGGGCTCTCTGGAAACACCATATATTTT. As protein: CASSLAVGGLSGNTIYF.